This entry concerns a single TCR beta chain. Per the germline V gene, CDR1 is SGDLS and CDR2 is YYNGEE. The CDR3 contains 16 residues. Germline trimming cut 4 bases from V and 6 bases from J; bases unmatched to any gene: 11. The data stem from a study of blood T cell repertoires in COVID-19. In the study's own analysis: How many nucleated cells were present was estimated from reference gene primer amplification. TCRdb's table, derived via immunoSEQ multiplex PCR, lists solely in-frame clones and lacks some. The V and J calls and the clone size are those of that table, but D and trimming were determined from the DNA. In the table there are 200,000 to 300,000 clones, 80% to 90% of which are singletons.

Sequenced material: peripheral blood. The V call is TRBV9, the J call TRBJ2-3, with TRBD2 matching over 10 bases. The clonotype originates from a woman between 35 and 50 years old with acute or convalescent COVID-19. CDR3: CASSTGLAVFPDTQYF. The CDR3 DNA reads TGTGCCAGCAGCACAGGACTAGCGGTTTTTCCCGATACGCAGTATTTT.